The 9 T cell receptor beta chains below were found in one sample sequenced in a study of T cell responses to AZD1222 COVID-19 vaccine. The data were produced by immunoSEQ multiplex PCR, yet TCRdb's version contains in-frame clones alone and is incomplete. This repertoire shows about 160,000 clones, less than 95% found once; its top ten account for 4.4%. Here the sequenced sample was peripheral blood, taken on day 0 of AZD1222 vaccination. The receptors here all came from an adult in good health.

The chain is built from TRBV12-3 or TRBV12-4 and TRBJ1-5; D not resolved. The CDR3 is made up of 11 amino acids. V lost 3 bases and J 9 bases, leaving 6 bases between the germline ends. CDR3 bases: TGTGCCAGCAGTTTGGGCGGGCCCCAGCATTTT. Amino acid sequence: CASSLGGPQHF.

The rearrangement uses TRBV25-1 and TRBJ2-2; 12 bases match TRBD1. The CDR3 spans 14 residues. CDR1 and CDR2 (germline): MGHDK, SYGVNS. V lost 10 bases to trimming and J lost 6 bases; unmatched junction nucleotides: 6. The CDR3 loop is CATSRDRGPGELFF. The CDR3 DNA reads as TGTGCCACCTCCCGGGACAGGGGGCCCGGGGAGCTGTTTTTT.

The V and J genes are TRBV19 and TRBJ1-1; no definite D call. This CDR3 has 11 residues. Between the trimmed V and J ends, which lost 7 bases and 3 bases, there was a span of 6 bases. Germline values: CDR1 LNHDA, CDR2 SQIVND (reference sequence). The CDR3 coding sequence is TGTGCCAGTACCAGCTACACTGAAGCTTTCTTT. Its translation: CASTSYTEAFF.

V is TRBV7-2 and J is TRBJ2-1; either TRBD1 or TRBD2 may supply D (6 bases each). The CDR3 is 15 amino acids. Germline CDR1 SGHTA, CDR2 FQGNSA. Trimming took off 5 bases at V and 9 bases at J, with 20 bases between the two ends. CDR3 residues: CASSLDRPTGGEQFF. In DNA form, the CDR3 reads TGTGCCAGCAGCCTAGACAGGCCCACCGGGGGTGAGCAGTTCTTC. Full variable domain (remainder filled in from reference TRBV7-2 and TRBJ2-1): GAGVSQSPSNKVTEKGKDVELRCDPISGHTALYWYRQSLGQGLEFLIYFQGNSAPDKSGLPSDRFSAERTGGSVSTLTIQRTQQEDSAVYLCASSLDRPTGGEQFFGPGTRLTVL.

The chain joins TRBV12-3 or TRBV12-4 to TRBJ1-5; D not certain. The CDR3 loop spans 13 amino acids. Between the trimmed V and J ends, which lost 9 bases and 7 bases, there was a span of 16 bases. The CDR3 is CASSKSGKQPQHF. For the CDR3, the DNA is TGTGCCAGTTCCAAATCGGGGAAACAGCCCCAGCATTTT.

The genes are TRBV28 and TRBJ1-2; 7 nucleotides line up with TRBD1. The V gene's germline CDR1 is MDHEN and CDR2 SYDVKM. The CDR3 is 16 residues long. V dropped 2 bases and J dropped 4; count of bases not matched to a gene: 10. CDR3 protein: CASSLGGQGGSYGYTF. CDR3 nucleotides: TGTGCCAGCAGTTTAGGGGGCCAGGGGGGTAGCTATGGCTACACCTTC.

This chain connects TRBV4-1 to TRBJ2-7; 8 bases align to TRBD1. This CDR3 region has 16 residues. The trim removed 1 base at V and 4 bases at J, leaving 9 bases unmatched. Germline-derived CDR1 and CDR2 are MGHRA and YSYEKL. CDR3 coding DNA: TGCGCCAGCAGCCAAGGCTTAGGACAGGGACAATACGAGCAGTACTTC. This gives the protein CASSQGLGQGQYEQYF.

The gene calls are TRBV28 and TRBJ1-1; unclear D gene. CDR1 and CDR2 from the germline V gene are MDHEN and SYDVKM. V lost 4 bases and J lost 10, with 10 bases in between. This CDR3 has 11 amino acids. CDR3 in amino acids: CASSYPPLAFF. The CDR3 DNA reads as TGTGCCAGCAGTTACCCCCCATTAGCTTTCTTT.

The J gene is TRBJ2-1, the V gene TRBV28; 10 positions match TRBD2. This CDR3 region has 14 residues. The germline gives CDR1 MDHEN, CDR2 SYDVKM. V shed 5 bases, J shed 10 bases, and the junction held 8 bases outside the gene matches. The CDR3 is CASSSPSGSWEQFF. As DNA, the CDR3 is TGTGCCAGCAGTAGTCCTAGCGGGAGTTGGGAGCAGTTCTTC.